The sequence of this T cell receptor (beta chain) was determined in a study of graft-versus-host responses after intestinal transplantation. Study as a whole: Recipients had multivisceral, liver-intestinal, or isolated intestinal transplants.

The germline V gene encodes CDR1 MNHNS and CDR2 SASEGT. Trimming cost V 2 bases and J 5 bases; bases outside gene matches: 0. The CDR3 sequence is 14 residues long. Clones were read by immunoSEQ multiplex PCR, and TCRdb kept only the in-frame ones, dropping some. The repertoire has around 50,000 clones, roughly 89% of them found once; the top ten carry approximately 1.5%. The study, taken as a whole, reports: The authors found GvH clones in recipient marrow, some appearing first in ileum or blood. Allografts from individuals with graft-donor T cell macrochimerism displayed high graft-versus-host to host-versus-graft clonal ratios.

Concerning this clone itself: Antigen: not known.

Material: PBMCs, obtained 26 days after transplant. The receptor was derived from a human patient who received an intestinal transplant, so some T cells may come from the graft donor. This chain joins TRBV6-1 and TRBJ1-6; 7 bases match TRBD1. The DNA of the CDR3 is TGTGCCAGCAGTGAAACAGGGGATAATTCACCCCTCCACTTT. Amino acids: CASSETGDNSPLHF.